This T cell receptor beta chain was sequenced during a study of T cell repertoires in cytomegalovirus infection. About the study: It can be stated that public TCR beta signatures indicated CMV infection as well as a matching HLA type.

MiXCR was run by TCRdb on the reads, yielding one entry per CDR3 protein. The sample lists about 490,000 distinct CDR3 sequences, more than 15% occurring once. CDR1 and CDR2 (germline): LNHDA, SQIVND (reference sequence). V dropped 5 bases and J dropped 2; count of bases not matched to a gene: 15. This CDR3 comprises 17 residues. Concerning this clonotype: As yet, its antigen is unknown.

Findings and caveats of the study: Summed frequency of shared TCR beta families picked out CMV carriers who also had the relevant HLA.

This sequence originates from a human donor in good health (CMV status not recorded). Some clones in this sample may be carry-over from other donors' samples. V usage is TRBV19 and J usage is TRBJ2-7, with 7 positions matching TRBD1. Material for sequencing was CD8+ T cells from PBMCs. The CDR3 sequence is CASSSRQGVRNPYEQYF. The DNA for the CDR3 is TGTGCCAGTAGTTCCCGACAGGGCGTAAGGAACCCCTACGAGCAGTACTTC. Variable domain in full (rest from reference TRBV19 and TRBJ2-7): DGGITQSPKYLFRKEGQNVTLSCEQNLNHDAMYWYRQDPGQGLRLIYYSQIVNDFQKGDIAEGYSVSREKKESFPLTVTSAQKNPTAFYLCASSSRQGVRNPYEQYFGPGTRLTVT.